These 10 T cell receptor beta chains were sequenced from one sample in a study of T-cell reconstitution after alpha-beta-depleted transplantation in children. Using unique molecular identifiers, the investigators prepared the TCRbeta library. Using its own MiXCR run on the PCR reads, TCRdb lists one record per CDR3 protein. Among 550,000 to 600,000 distinct CDR3 sequences, more than 20% were seen once, and the ten largest hold roughly 13%. The sequencing here drew on PBMCs, mostly from graft donor cells, taken 360 days after TCRalphabeta/CD19-depleted stem cell transplant. The source of these receptors is a boy in the first two years of life who had a stem cell transplant for acute myeloid leukemia, so the T cells may come from the graft donor.

The table lists this clonotype with a few counts. The V and J genes are TRBV12-3 or TRBV12-4 and TRBJ1-5; TRBD1 agrees at 10 bases. This CDR3 contains 15 residues. Unmatched junction bases numbered 5, after V lost 4 bases and J lost 5 bases. CDR3 loop: CASSWGGTGDQPQHF. In DNA form, the CDR3 reads TGTGCCAGCAGTTGGGGGGGGACAGGGGATCAGCCCCAGCATTTT.

At least ten counts were recorded for this clonotype. The CDR3 loop reads CSALAFHEQYV. The DNA for the CDR3 is TGCAGTGCTTTAGCGTTCCACGAGCAGTACGTC. The chain joins TRBV20-1 to TRBJ2-7; a weak D match, TRBD2 (5 bases). Trimming took 5 bases from V and 5 from J, leaving 10 bases between them. Per germline, CDR1 DFQATT and CDR2 SNEGSKA (reference sequence). CDR3 size: 11 residues.

The chain couples TRBV7-2 to TRBJ2-1; 7 nucleotides line up with TRBD2. The CDR3 loop spans 12 amino acids. V trimming: 5 bases; J trimming: 15 bases; junction bases outside the gene matches: 10. Germline lookup yields CDR1 SGHTA and CDR2 FQGNSA. CDR3 nucleotides: TGTGCCAGCAGCCTATGGACTTCGGGGGGGTTCTTC. Translating it yields CASSLWTSGGFF.

The chain links TRBV19 to TRBJ2-1; 7 bases are a match to TRBD1. This CDR3 spans 15 amino acids. Germline V gene data show CDR1 as LNHDA and CDR2 as SQIVND (reference sequence). J was trimmed by 2 bases and V by 3 bases; bases with no gene match: 4. CDR3 sequence reads: CASSIRGPAYNEQFF. The CDR3, as DNA: TGTGCCAGTAGTATTAGGGGGCCGGCCTACAATGAGCAGTTCTTC.

This clonotype appeared many times. V and J are TRBV7-9 and TRBJ2-3; 7 bases match TRBD2. CDR1 is SEHNR and CDR2 is FQNEAQ in the germline V gene (reference sequence). This CDR3 region has 15 residues. The trim removed 4 bases at V and 7 bases at J, leaving 11 bases unmatched. The CDR3 DNA sequence: TGTGCCAGCAGCTCCCGGGGAGGGGAGTTCAATACGCAGTATTTT. Encoded protein: CASSSRGGEFNTQYF.

Many counts were recorded for this clonotype. The CDR3: CASSLGYDLGSTDTQYF. For the CDR3, the DNA is TGTGCCAGCAGCTTAGGGTATGATCTCGGTAGCACAGATACGCAGTATTTT. The chain has TRBV7-8 and TRBJ2-3; D is ambiguous. Trimming cost V 1 base and J 0 bases, with 14 bases left between them. This CDR3 is 17 amino acids long. Germline V gene data show CDR1 as SGHVS and CDR2 as FQNEAQ. The variable domain in full, with the rest retrieved from reference TRBV7-8 and TRBJ2-3, is GAGVSQSPRYKVAKRGQDVALRCDPISGHVSLFWYQQALGQGPEFLTYFQNEAQLDKSGLPSDRFFAERPEGSVSTLKIQRTQQEDSAVYLCASSLGYDLGSTDTQYFGPGTRLTVL.

The chain uses TRBV2 and TRBJ2-1; 11 positions agree with TRBD1. Germline V gives CDR1 SNHLY, CDR2 FYNNEI. This CDR3 comprises 16 residues. J gave up 9 bases and V 0 bases, and 7 bases lay outside the gene matches. The CDR3 DNA follows: TGTGCCAGCAGTGAAGCGCGAGGACAGGGGGCGAGTGAGCAGTTCTTC. Protein: CASSEARGQGASEQFF.

This clonotype came up many times. CDR3 DNA sequence: TGCAGCGTTGCCCCACAGGCTGCTAACTATGGCTACACCTTC. Protein sequence: CSVAPQAANYGYTF. This rearrangement joins TRBV29-1 to TRBJ1-2; D is perhaps TRBD1 (5 bases). The germline gives CDR1 SQVTM, CDR2 ANQGSEA. This CDR3 spans 14 amino acids. Trimming pared 4 bases from V and 0 bases from J, leaving 12 bases between.

This clonotype was counted ten times or more. The rearrangement uses TRBV10-3 and TRBJ2-1; possible D gene TRBD2, 7 bases. Trimming cost V 2 bases and J 0 bases, with 14 bases left between them. CDR1 ENHRY and CDR2 SYGVKD come from the germline V gene. This CDR3 contains 17 residues. The CDR3 sequence: CAISEGGAFGSYNEQFF. The CDR3 DNA is TGTGCCATCAGTGAGGGGGGGGCCTTTGGCTCCTACAATGAGCAGTTCTTC.

The chain couples TRBV4-1 to TRBJ1-5; tentatively, D is TRBD1 (5 bases). The CDR3 spans 14 residues. V was trimmed by 1 base and J by 7 bases, leaving 11 bases between them. Per germline, CDR1 MGHRA and CDR2 YSYEKL. CDR3 coding DNA: TGCGCCAGCAGCCAAGGGTTCGGGGCCCAGCCCCAGCATTTT. It yields the protein CASSQGFGAQPQHF.